This entry lists 31 T cell receptor beta chains sequenced from one sample in a study of shared clonotypes between healthy human individuals. Sequenced by immunoSEQ multiplex PCR; TCRdb stores in-frame clones only, minus some. The table lists almost 750,000 clones, over 55% of them singletons. Sequences were obtained from memory CD4+ T cells sorted from blood. Subset indicated: CD45RA-negative fraction. The receptor set was obtained from a woman aged 25 to 39 in good health.

The CDR3 is CASRTYRDPAEPQHF. DNA of the CDR3: TGTGCCAGCAGGACGTACAGGGATCCCGCGGAGCCCCAGCATTTT. This chain uses TRBV28 with TRBJ1-5, with a possible D match to TRBD1 (6 bases). This CDR3 comprises 15 residues. The V end lost 6 bases, the J end lost 8 bases, and 20 bases lay between the germline ends. Germline values: CDR1 MDHEN, CDR2 SYDVKM.

The V call is TRBV23-1, the J call TRBJ2-1, with TRBD2 matching 8 bases. TRBV23-1 is annotated as an ORF whose role is uncertain. CDR3 size: 17 residues. The junction had 10 bases not matched to a gene; V was cut back by 0 bases and J by 6 bases. The CDR3 DNA reads as TGCGCCAGCAGTCAATCTCTTAGCGGGAACTACTCCAATGAGCAGTTCTTC. Translating it yields CASSQSLSGNYSNEQFF.

The chain has TRBV15 and TRBJ1-2; 10 bases align to TRBD1. Germline lookup yields CDR1 LNHNV and CDR2 YYDKDF (reference sequence). There are 15 residues in the CDR3. Trimming at V came to 6 bases and at J to 7 bases, leaving 11 bases not matched to a gene. CDR3 protein: CATSGRDRGLIGYTF. CDR3 DNA: TGTGCCACCAGTGGTCGGGACAGGGGTTTGATTGGCTACACCTTC.

The chain recombines TRBV5-6 with TRBJ1-2; a possible D gene is TRBD1 (5 bases). Germline V gene sequence: CDR1 SGHDT, CDR2 YYEEEE. V dropped 1 base and J dropped 7 bases, with 17 bases sitting between them. The CDR3 extends over 15 amino acids. The CDR3 sequence: CASSLWGTANGGYTF. In DNA form, the CDR3 reads TGTGCCAGCAGCTTGTGGGGGACTGCGAATGGTGGCTACACCTTC.

Only a few counts were recorded for this clone. The J gene is TRBJ2-1, the V gene TRBV5-1; D possibly uses TRBD1 or TRBD2 (6 bases each). The CDR3 runs to 21 residues. The germline gives CDR1 SGHRS, CDR2 YFSETQ. V was shortened by 0 bases and J by 0 bases, with 25 bases between the two germline ends. CDR3 nucleotides: TGCGCCAGCAGCTTGGGGAGGGCGGTCTGGACAGCCCAAGACTCCTACAATGAGCAGTTCTTC. This translates into CASSLGRAVWTAQDSYNEQFF.

V is TRBV19 and J is TRBJ2-3; 9 bases map to TRBD2. CDR3 size: 16 residues. In germline, CDR1 is LNHDA, CDR2 SQIVND (reference sequence). V shed 2 bases and J 4 bases; nucleotides not matched to a gene: 7. CDR3 coding DNA: TGTGCCAGTAGTATATGGCGGGAGGGCCCGGCAGATACGCAGTATTTT. As protein: CASSIWREGPADTQYF.

As regards this clone: This specimen includes other DNA sequences encoding the same CDR3. This sequence joins TRBV18 and TRBJ2-7; possibly TRBD1 for D (5 bases). Germline V gives CDR1 KGHSH, CDR2 LQKENI. The ends were cut back, 6 bases at V and 3 bases at J, with 12 bases in the middle. This CDR3 spans 13 amino acids. Here the CDR3 DNA reads TGTGCCAGCTCCCCAGGAAGGGGCTACGAGCAGTACTTC. Its translation: CASSPGRGYEQYF.

In this sample, this clone turned up a few times. The gene calls are TRBV5-4 and TRBJ2-1, with 7 bases that match TRBD2. V dropped 0 bases and J dropped 0; count of bases not matched to a gene: 3. The CDR3 consists of 16 residues. Germline values: CDR1 SGHNT, CDR2 YYREEE (reference sequence). CDR3 nucleotide sequence: TGTGCCAGCAGCTTGGGCGGGAGCCTCTCCTACAATGAGCAGTTCTTC. Encoded protein: CASSLGGSLSYNEQFF.

This clone was seen only once. The rearrangement uses TRBV7-9 and TRBJ1-1; the D is unclear. The germline V gene has CDR1 SEHNR and CDR2 FQNEAQ (reference sequence). V was cut by 1 base and J by 0 bases, with 6 bases left in between. The CDR3 extends over 14 amino acids. The DNA of the CDR3 is TGTGCCAGCAGCTTAGGTGGGGTGAACACTGAAGCTTTCTTT. Residues: CASSLGGVNTEAFF. Together with reference TRBV7-9 and TRBJ1-1, the CDR3 gives the full variable domain: DTGVSQNPRHKITKRGQNVTFRCDPISEHNRLYWYRQTLGQGPEFLTYFQNEAQLEKSRLLSDRFSAERPKGSFSTLEIQRTEQGDSAMYLCASSLGGVNTEAFFGQGTRLTVV.

This chain links TRBV29-1 with TRBJ2-1; tentative D call: TRBD1 (5 bases). Germline V gives CDR1 SQVTM, CDR2 ANQGSEA. The CDR3 is 11 amino acids. Trimming took 2 bases from V and 7 from J, leaving 6 bases between them. CDR3 DNA sequence: TGCAGCGTTGAACCAGGGAATGAGCAGTTCTTC. The encoded protein is CSVEPGNEQFF.

This chain links TRBV27 with TRBJ2-7; the D gene is possibly TRBD1 (6 bases). The CDR3 contains 14 residues. Trimming took off 4 bases at V and 4 bases at J, with 14 bases between the two ends. Germline V gives CDR1 MNHEY, CDR2 SMNVEV (reference sequence). The CDR3 loop reads CASSYGQRRYEQYF. Written as DNA, the CDR3 is TGTGCCAGCAGTTACGGACAGCGAAGATACGAGCAGTACTTC.

The CDR3 DNA reads TGTGCCAGCAGTTTTGTAGGGGCCGCTTTTGGAAACACCATATATTTT. Its translation: CASSFVGAAFGNTIYF. The V gene is TRBV6-6, the J gene TRBJ1-3, with D possibly TRBD1 on 5 matching bases. The CDR3 spans 16 residues. The V gene's germline CDR1 is MNHNY and CDR2 SVGAGI (reference sequence). V was shortened by 4 bases and J by 3 bases, with 16 bases between the two germline ends.

The chain links TRBV19 to TRBJ2-2, with D possibly being TRBD1 (5 bases). In germline, CDR1 is LNHDA, CDR2 SQIVND (reference sequence). CDR3 length: 14 amino acids. Trimming cost V 6 bases and J 6 bases, with 14 bases left between them. Here the CDR3 DNA reads TGTGCCAGTAGCCAGGGCAATAGGCCCGGGGAGCTGTTTTTT. Protein: CASSQGNRPGELFF.

The V gene is TRBV5-6, the J gene TRBJ2-7; D uncertain. Between the trimmed V and J ends, which lost 3 bases and 3 bases, there was a span of 7 bases. The CDR3 length is 12 residues. Per the germline V gene, CDR1 is SGHDT and CDR2 is YYEEEE. The CDR3 protein is CASSSLNYEQYF. The CDR3 DNA is TGTGCCAGCAGCTCCTTAAACTACGAGCAGTACTTC.

The chain couples TRBV4-2 to TRBJ2-2; D is possibly TRBD2 (5 bases). Per the germline V gene, CDR1 is LGHNA and CDR2 is YNFKEQ. The CDR3 is 15 residues long. Trimming left V 4 bases short and J 3 bases short, with 12 bases between. CDR3 loop: CASSLSGGYTGELFF. In DNA form, the CDR3 reads TGTGCCAGCAGCCTCTCTGGCGGGTACACCGGGGAGCTGTTTTTT.

This chain links TRBV7-9 with TRBJ2-7, with TRBD1 matching over 8 bases. CDR1 is SEHNR, CDR2 FQNEAQ, per germline (reference sequence). CDR3 size: 15 residues. The trim removed 4 bases at V and 3 bases at J, leaving 8 bases unmatched. The CDR3 DNA sequence: TGTGCCAGCAGCTCGGACAGGGCCGGTATCTACGAGCAGTACTTC. Amino acids: CASSSDRAGIYEQYF.

This clone was observed a single time. The V gene is TRBV27, the J gene TRBJ2-7; 9 nucleotides line up with TRBD2. The CDR3 has 14 amino acids. Trimming removed 5 bases from V and 9 bases from J; junction bases left unmatched: 11. The V gene's germline CDR1 is MNHEY and CDR2 SMNVEV (reference sequence). Here the CDR3 DNA reads TGTGCCAGCAGTACGGGACTAGCTCCCTCGTCGCAGTACTTC. Protein: CASSTGLAPSSQYF.

This rearrangement joins TRBV6-5 to TRBJ1-1; no reliable D call. Trimming removed 7 bases from V and 1 base from J, with 13 bases in between. The germline gives CDR1 MNHEY, CDR2 SVGAGI. The length of the CDR3 is 14 residues. In nucleotides, the CDR3 is TGTGCCAGCATTTCACCCCGGGAGAACACTGAAGCTTTCTTT. Translated, it gives CASISPRENTEAFF.

The chain is built from TRBV28 and TRBJ2-1; D may match TRBD1 or TRBD2 (6 bases each). There are 11 residues in the CDR3. Per germline, CDR1 MDHEN and CDR2 SYDVKM. Trimming cost V 1 base and J 14 bases, with 9 bases left between them. For the CDR3, the DNA is TGTGCCAGCAGTTTATTGGAGGGGGAGTTCTTC. As protein: CASSLLEGEFF.

The chain links TRBV6-5 to TRBJ1-4; D unresolved. This CDR3 comprises 14 residues. Trimming left V 4 bases short and J 3 bases short, with 9 bases between. Germline CDR1 MNHEY, CDR2 SVGAGI. The CDR3 DNA sequence: TGTGCCAGCAGTTTCAGGACGTCTAATGAAAAACTGTTTTTT. This encodes CASSFRTSNEKLFF.

V gene TRBV5-1 combines with J gene TRBJ2-5; unclear D gene. This CDR3 spans 15 amino acids. Trimming removed 5 bases at V and 3 bases at J, with 17 bases between. Per germline, CDR1 SGHRS and CDR2 YFSETQ. The CDR3 DNA reads TGCGCCAGCAGTCAAACCCTGACTGGGGAAGAGACCCAGTACTTC. It yields the protein CASSQTLTGEETQYF.

This clone was observed a handful of times. This chain connects TRBV19 to TRBJ2-3, with D tentatively TRBD1 or TRBD2 (5 bases each). Per the germline V gene, CDR1 is LNHDA and CDR2 is SQIVND (reference sequence). The CDR3 is 13 amino acids. Deletions cut 6 bases from V and 5 bases from J, with 12 bases between. CDR3 sequence (DNA): TGTGCCAGTAGGGGACGGTGGGGAGATACGCAGTATTTT. Its protein is CASRGRWGDTQYF.

The V call is TRBV19, the J call TRBJ1-1; no definite D call. The CDR3 sequence is 15 residues long. V was pared by 1 base and J by 0 bases, with 9 bases between. Per the germline V gene, CDR1 is LNHDA and CDR2 is SQIVND (reference sequence). CDR3 nucleotides: TGTGCCAGTAGTATAGGGGGAATGATGAACACTGAAGCTTTCTTT. It encodes CASSIGGMMNTEAFF.

This clone was seen only a few times. The gene calls are TRBV5-1 and TRBJ2-1; possible D gene TRBD2, 5 bases. Germline CDR1 reads SGHRS; CDR2 reads YFSETQ. The V and J ends lost 3 bases and 6 bases respectively, with 19 bases between them. The CDR3 extends over 16 amino acids. The CDR3 region has the DNA TGCGCCAGCAGCTCCCCTATGGACTCCCGGGGCAATGAGCAGTTCTTC. It specifies CASSSPMDSRGNEQFF.

The rearrangement joins TRBV30 to TRBJ1-5; TRBD1 is a possible D gene (5 bases). V shed 2 bases and J shed 2 bases, with 13 bases lying between them. Per the germline V gene, CDR1 is GTSNPN and CDR2 is SVGIG (reference sequence). There are 15 residues in the CDR3. The CDR3, as DNA: TGTGCCTGGAGTCCGGACCTAGGGGGCAATCAGCCCCAGCATTTT. Residues: CAWSPDLGGNQPQHF.

V is TRBV2 and J is TRBJ1-5, with TRBD1 matching over 12 bases. The CDR3 runs to 16 residues. Germline V lookup: CDR1 SNHLY, CDR2 FYNNEI. J gave up 4 bases and V 4 bases, and 5 bases lay outside the gene matches. The CDR3: CASSAGTGGPNQPQHF. The CDR3, as DNA: TGTGCCAGCAGTGCCGGGACAGGGGGCCCGAATCAGCCCCAGCATTTT.

This clone was observed many times. The chain links TRBV4-1 to TRBJ1-4; unclear D gene. Germline V gene data show CDR1 as MGHRA and CDR2 as YSYEKL. V lost 1 base and J 2 bases, leaving 5 bases between the germline ends. The CDR3 has 14 residues. The CDR3 sequence is CASSQGATNEKLFF. CDR3 bases: TGCGCCAGCAGCCAAGGGGCGACTAATGAAAAACTGTTTTTT.

This chain uses TRBV4-1 with TRBJ2-1; D may be TRBD2 (5 bases). CDR1 is MGHRA and CDR2 is YSYEKL in the germline V gene. Trimming stripped 1 base from V and 7 bases from J, with 8 bases between. This CDR3 is built from 13 residues. CDR3 DNA: TGCGCCAGCAGCCAAGTCCGGGGAAATGAGCAGTTCTTC. Translating gives CASSQVRGNEQFF.

V usage is TRBV4-1 and J usage is TRBJ1-2; D unresolved. This CDR3 contains 15 residues. V was clipped by 0 bases and J by 2 bases, with 10 bases between them. Germline CDR1 is MGHRA and CDR2 is YSYEKL. The CDR3 loop is CASSQDQYGNYGYTF. CDR3 in DNA: TGCGCCAGCAGCCAAGATCAGTACGGCAACTATGGCTACACCTTC.

The V gene is TRBV5-1, the J gene TRBJ2-7, with 9 bases that match TRBD2. The CDR3 is 20 residues long. After removal of 1 base from V and 1 base from J, the junction contained 18 bases not matched to a gene. The V gene's germline CDR1 is SGHRS and CDR2 YFSETQ. In DNA form, the CDR3 reads TGCGCCAGCAGCTTGTGGTCGATCGGGTCGGCTAGCGGGGTTTCCTACGAGCAGTACTTC. Translated, it gives CASSLWSIGSASGVSYEQYF.

This clone is a singleton in its sample. The rearrangement uses TRBV30 and TRBJ2-3; 8 bases agree with TRBD1. Trimming cost V 1 base and J 0 bases; bases outside gene matches: 6. The CDR3 totals 16 residues. Germline V gene lookup returns CDR1 GTSNPN and CDR2 SVGIG (reference sequence). The CDR3 sequence: CAWSAYRGASTDTQYF. The DNA of the CDR3 is TGTGCCTGGAGTGCGTACAGGGGGGCTAGCACAGATACGCAGTATTTT. Full variable domain (missing parts from reference TRBV30 and TRBJ2-3): SQTIHQWPATLVQPVGSPLSLECTVEGTSNPNLYWYRQAAGRGLQLLFYSVGIGQISSEVPQNLSASRPQDRQFILSSKKLLLSDSGFYLCAWSAYRGASTDTQYFGPGTRLTVL.